The clone carrying this T cell receptor beta chain was recorded a few times. Its specificity is not known. The sample originates from a study of blood T cells in healthy people across ages. Study observations and caveats: While age rose, TCR beta diversity per million T cells dropped in a roughly linear way.

Germline assignment: CDR1 DFQATT and CDR2 SNEGSKA (reference sequence). V shed 6 bases and J 1 base; nucleotides not matched to a gene: 7. The CDR3 contains 14 residues. Researchers collected ten milliliters of peripheral blood from every single donor. It was with a sample-barcoded 5' primer and a J-beta primer mix that a second PCR of roughly 7 to 12 cycles was run. The study obtained at least 3 million CDR3-containing paired-end reads from every sample. TCRdb reanalysed the 5' RACE reads using MiXCR and keeps one entry per CDR3 protein. The table shows hundreds of thousands of distinct CDR3 sequences, with 58% occurring only once.

The chain employs TRBV20-1 and TRBJ2-3; 7 bases are shared with TRBD2. The receptor comes from a man aged 25-45 years in good health. Specimen: blood. The CDR3 protein is CSARLAEGTDTQYF. The DNA of the CDR3 is TGCAGTGCCCGTCTAGCGGAAGGCACAGATACGCAGTATTTT.